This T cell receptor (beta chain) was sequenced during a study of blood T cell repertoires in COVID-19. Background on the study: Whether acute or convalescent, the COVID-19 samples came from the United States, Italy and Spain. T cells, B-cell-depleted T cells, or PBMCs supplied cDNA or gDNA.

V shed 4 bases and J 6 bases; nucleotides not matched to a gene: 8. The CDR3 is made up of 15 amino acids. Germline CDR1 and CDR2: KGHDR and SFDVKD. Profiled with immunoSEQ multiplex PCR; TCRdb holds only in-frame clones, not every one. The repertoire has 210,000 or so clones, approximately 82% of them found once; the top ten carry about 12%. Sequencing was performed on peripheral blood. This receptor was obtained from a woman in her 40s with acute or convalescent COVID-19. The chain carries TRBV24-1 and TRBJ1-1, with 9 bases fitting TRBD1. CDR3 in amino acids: CATSDPGTGQPEAFF. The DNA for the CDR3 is TGTGCCACCAGTGACCCCGGGACAGGGCAGCCTGAAGCTTTCTTT.